One and the same sample provided the 19 T cell receptor beta chains below, sequenced in a study of PD-L1 blockade in urothelial cancer. Time point defined: peripheral blood 6 weeks after treatment start. Generated by immunoSEQ multiplex PCR, the TCRdb table keeps only in-frame clones and is missing some. The table shows some 31,000 clones, with less than 90% occurring only once. This sample comprised PBMCs, obtained around atezolizumab (anti-PD-L1) treatment. These TCRs come from a man aged 65-85 years with urothelial cancer.

With respect to this clone: The junction and the germline gene differ at one end; a read error may be behind it. The chain combines TRBV6-1 with TRBJ2-1; TRBD1 agrees at 8 bases. The germline CDR1 and CDR2 sequences are MNHNS and SASEGT. CDR3 length: 13 amino acids. The CDR3: CASSEAPGTGVLF. CDR3 nucleotide sequence: TGTGCCAGCAGTGAAGCCCCCGGGACAGGAGTGCTCTTC.

The V and J genes are TRBV4-2 and TRBJ2-5, with D uncertain. Germline V gene data show CDR1 as LGHNA and CDR2 as YNFKEQ. The CDR3 loop spans 12 amino acids. The V gene lost 4 bases and the J gene lost 2 bases, with 5 bases spanning the gap. This CDR3 reads CASSLNQETQYF. The CDR3 region has the DNA TGTGCCAGCAGCCTAAATCAAGAGACCCAGTACTTC.

This clone was detected a few times. V is TRBV4-2 and J is TRBJ1-1; TRBD1 is a possible D gene (6 bases). This CDR3 has 19 residues. The germline V gene has CDR1 LGHNA and CDR2 YNFKEQ. Trimming cost V 1 base and J 1 base, with 22 bases left between them. The CDR3 here is CASSQGASRGIFSNTEAFF. The CDR3 DNA reads TGTGCCAGCAGCCAAGGGGCGAGCAGGGGTATTTTTTCGAACACTGAAGCTTTCTTT.

V usage is TRBV7-6 and J usage is TRBJ1-3, with unresolved D. Deletions cut 3 bases from V and 9 bases from J, with 12 bases between. The germline V gene encodes CDR1 SGHVS and CDR2 FNYEAQ. The CDR3 totals 13 residues. CDR3 protein: CASSFLGASTIYF. CDR3 coding DNA: TGTGCCAGCAGCTTCCTTGGAGCCTCCACCATATATTTT.

This clone showed up just once. The rearrangement uses TRBV6-1 and TRBJ2-1; 11 bases match TRBD1. The CDR3 is 14 amino acids. Germline trimming cut 5 bases from V and 12 bases from J; bases unmatched to any gene: 9. The germline V gene has CDR1 MNHNS and CDR2 SASEGT. The CDR3 reads CASSLDRGRSGQFF. Written as DNA, the CDR3 is TGTGCCAGCAGTTTGGACAGGGGGCGGAGTGGGCAGTTCTTC.

This chain uses TRBV12-5 with TRBJ1-5; D uncertain. The ends were cut back, 7 bases at V and 1 base at J, with 11 bases in the middle. CDR3 length: 14 residues. The germline V gene encodes CDR1 LGHNT and CDR2 FRNRAP. CDR3 sequence reads: CASALGPSNQPQHF. CDR3 nucleotides: TGTGCTAGTGCCCTTGGCCCCAGCAATCAGCCCCAGCATTTT.

CDR3 sequence reads: CASSLRVSGNTIYF. The CDR3 DNA is TGTGCCAGCAGCTTACGTGTGTCTGGAAACACCATATATTTT. J is TRBJ1-3 and V is TRBV7-9; no firm D call. Deletions cut 2 bases from V and 1 base from J, with 6 bases between. The CDR3 covers 14 residues. Germline V lookup: CDR1 SEHNR, CDR2 FQNEAQ (reference sequence).

This rearrangement joins TRBV14 to TRBJ1-6; weak D call: TRBD1 (5 bases). V lost 4 bases, J lost 15 bases, and 25 bases lay in between. CDR3 length equals 16 residues. The germline CDR1 and CDR2 sequences are SGHDN and FVKESK. As DNA, the CDR3 is TGTGCCAGCAGCCCAACCGCGGGGGGACGACGGGAGGTCCTCCACTTT. This gives the protein CASSPTAGGRREVLHF.

The chain has TRBV9 and TRBJ1-4; the D is unclear. The CDR3 is 17 residues long. Germline V lookup: CDR1 SGDLS, CDR2 YYNGEE. V was cut by 3 bases and J by 8 bases, with 23 bases left in between. CDR3: CASSASPKPGGVEKLFF. CDR3 nucleotides: TGTGCCAGCAGCGCCTCCCCAAAACCAGGAGGTGTGGAAAAACTGTTTTTT.

The V call is TRBV18, the J call TRBJ1-1; D call uncertain. Germline V CDR1 and CDR2: KGHSH, LQKENI. The CDR3 is 16 residues long. V was shortened by 0 bases and J by 0 bases, with 11 bases between the two germline ends. The CDR3 spells CASSPPGQTMNTEAFF. The DNA of the CDR3 is TGTGCCAGCTCACCACCGGGCCAGACCATGAACACTGAAGCTTTCTTT.

The chain joins TRBV4-2 to TRBJ2-6; the D is unclear. CDR3 length: 15 residues. Germline V gene data show CDR1 as LGHNA and CDR2 as YNFKEQ. Trimming removed 4 bases at V and 2 bases at J, with 9 bases between. The CDR3 DNA follows: TGTGCCAGCAGCCCTATGGAGCCTGGGGCCAACGTCCTGACTTTC. Amino acid sequence: CASSPMEPGANVLTF.

The genes are TRBV6-5 and TRBJ2-5; 10 bases match TRBD1. Germline-derived CDR1 and CDR2 are MNHEY and SVGAGI. This CDR3 is built from 15 residues. V shed 5 bases and J 5 bases; nucleotides not matched to a gene: 8. CDR3 in DNA: TGTGCCAGCAGTCGGGGGACAGGGGAAGGCGAGACCCAGTACTTC. Its translation: CASSRGTGEGETQYF.

This rearrangement joins TRBV4-2 to TRBJ2-5, with TRBD2 matching 14 bases. V trimming: 1 base; J trimming: 2 bases; junction bases outside the gene matches: 0. CDR3 length: 16 residues. CDR1 is LGHNA, CDR2 YNFKEQ, per germline. The CDR3 region has the DNA TGTGCCAGCAGCCAAGGGACTAGCGGGGGGCAAGAGACCCAGTACTTC. It encodes CASSQGTSGGQETQYF.

The rearrangement uses TRBV25-1 and TRBJ2-3; 10 bases match TRBD2. The germline V gene encodes CDR1 MGHDK and CDR2 SYGVNS. CDR3 length equals 16 residues. J was trimmed by 6 bases and V by 1 base; bases with no gene match: 7. As DNA, the CDR3 is TGTGCCAGCAGTGAATCAAAGCGGGGGGGCCTCGATACGCAGTATTTT. Its protein is CASSESKRGGLDTQYF.

The chain is built from TRBV28 and TRBJ1-2; the D gene is possibly TRBD1 (5 bases). Germline V lookup: CDR1 MDHEN, CDR2 SYDVKM. CDR3 length equals 16 residues. V dropped 5 bases and J dropped 0 bases, with 16 bases sitting between them. As DNA, the CDR3 is TGTGCCAGCAGTAGGCTTGGGGCAGCTGCTAACTATGGCTACACCTTC. The encoded protein is CASSRLGAAANYGYTF.

The chain joins TRBV5-4 to TRBJ1-2, with a possible D match to TRBD1 (5 bases). CDR1 SGHNT and CDR2 YYREEE come from the germline V gene (reference sequence). V dropped 3 bases and J dropped 1 base, with 16 bases sitting between them. The CDR3 covers 16 residues. CDR3 protein: CASSSPKADSNYGYTF. The CDR3 DNA sequence: TGTGCCAGCAGCTCGCCCAAAGCTGACAGTAACTATGGCTACACCTTC.

J is TRBJ2-1 and V is TRBV4-3; no reliable D call. CDR3 length equals 14 residues. Trimming cost V 0 bases and J 6 bases, with 9 bases left between them. Per the germline V gene, CDR1 is LGHNA and CDR2 is YSLEER. CDR3 coding DNA: TGCGCCAGCAGCCAAGATATTAGCACCAATGAGCAGTTCTTC. It translates to CASSQDISTNEQFF.

This clone was seen more than once but under ten times. CDR3 protein: CASSLRGISLHF. The CDR3 nucleotides are TGTGCCAGCAGCTTGAGAGGGATAAGCCTCCACTTT. This chain connects TRBV5-8 to TRBJ1-6; D is unclear. The CDR3 totals 12 residues. The V gene's germline CDR1 is SGHTS and CDR2 YDEGEE. Trimming stripped 1 base from V and 15 bases from J, with 11 bases between.

The chain uses TRBV19 and TRBJ2-1, with 12 bases fitting TRBD2. The V segment lost 6 bases and the J segment 7 bases; nucleotides outside the gene matches: 13. Germline CDR1 is LNHDA and CDR2 is SQIVND (reference sequence). CDR3 length equals 17 residues. The CDR3 region has the DNA TGTGCCAGTAGCCTGACTAGCGGGAGTGCGTCTACGAATGAGCAGTTCTTC. Protein: CASSLTSGSASTNEQFF.